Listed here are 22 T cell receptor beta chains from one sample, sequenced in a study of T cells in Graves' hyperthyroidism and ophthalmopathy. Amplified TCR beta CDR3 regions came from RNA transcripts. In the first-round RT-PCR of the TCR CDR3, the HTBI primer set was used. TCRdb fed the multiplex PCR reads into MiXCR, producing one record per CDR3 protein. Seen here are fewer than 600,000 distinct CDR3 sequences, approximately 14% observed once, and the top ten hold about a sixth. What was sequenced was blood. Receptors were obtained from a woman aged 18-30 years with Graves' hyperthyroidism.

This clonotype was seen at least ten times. The CDR3 sequence: CSVLPSGTSYEQYF. The CDR3 coding sequence is TGCAGCGTTCTCCCTAGCGGGACCTCCTACGAGCAGTACTTC. This rearrangement joins TRBV29-1 to TRBJ2-7, with TRBD2 matching over 9 bases. The CDR3 runs 14 residues. Trimming cost V 5 bases and J 0 bases; bases outside gene matches: 5. CDR1 is SQVTM and CDR2 is ANQGSEA in the germline V gene.

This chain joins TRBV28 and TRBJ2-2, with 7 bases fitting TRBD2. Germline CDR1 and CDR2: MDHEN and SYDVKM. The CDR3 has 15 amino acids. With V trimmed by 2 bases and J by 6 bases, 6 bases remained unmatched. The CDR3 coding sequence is TGTGCCAGCAGTTTAACGGGGGGACCAGCCGGGGAGCTGTTTTTT. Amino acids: CASSLTGGPAGELFF. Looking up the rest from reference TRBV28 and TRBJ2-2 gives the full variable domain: DVKVTQSSRYLVKRTGEKVFLECVQDMDHENMFWYRQDPGLGLRLIYFSYDVKMKEKGDIPEGYSVSREKKERFSLILESASTNQTSMYLCASSLTGGPAGELFFGEGSRLTVL.

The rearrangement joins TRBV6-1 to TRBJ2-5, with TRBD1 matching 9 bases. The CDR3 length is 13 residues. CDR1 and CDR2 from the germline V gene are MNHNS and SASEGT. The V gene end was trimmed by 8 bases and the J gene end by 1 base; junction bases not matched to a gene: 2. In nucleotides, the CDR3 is TGTGCCAGCGTGGGACAGGGCCAAGAGACCCAGTACTTC. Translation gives CASVGQGQETQYF.

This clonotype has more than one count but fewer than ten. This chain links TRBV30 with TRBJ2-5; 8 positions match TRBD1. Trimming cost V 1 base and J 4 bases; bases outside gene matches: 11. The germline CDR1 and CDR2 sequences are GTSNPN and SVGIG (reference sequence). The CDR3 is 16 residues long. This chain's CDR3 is CAWSDFSLDRVETQYF. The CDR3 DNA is TGTGCCTGGAGTGACTTCAGCCTGGACAGGGTAGAGACCCAGTACTTC.

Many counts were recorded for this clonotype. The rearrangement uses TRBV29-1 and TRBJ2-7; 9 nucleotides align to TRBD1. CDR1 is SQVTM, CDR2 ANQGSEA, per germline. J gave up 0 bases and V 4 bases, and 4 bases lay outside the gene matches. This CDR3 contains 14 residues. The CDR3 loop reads CSVGGTGTSYEQYF. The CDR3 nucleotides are TGCAGCGTTGGTGGGACAGGGACCTCCTACGAGCAGTACTTC.

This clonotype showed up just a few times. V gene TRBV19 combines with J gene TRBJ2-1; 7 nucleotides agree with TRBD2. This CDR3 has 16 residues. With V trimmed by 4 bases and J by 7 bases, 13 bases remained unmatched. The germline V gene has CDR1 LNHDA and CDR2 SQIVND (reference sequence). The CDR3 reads CASSRGGSPSRNEQFF. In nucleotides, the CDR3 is TGTGCCAGTAGTAGGGGCGGGAGCCCCTCGCGAAATGAGCAGTTCTTC. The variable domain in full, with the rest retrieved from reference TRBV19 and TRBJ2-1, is DGGITQSPKYLFRKEGQNVTLSCEQNLNHDAMYWYRQDPGQGLRLIYYSQIVNDFQKGDIAEGYSVSREKKESFPLTVTSAQKNPTAFYLCASSRGGSPSRNEQFFGPGTRLTVL.

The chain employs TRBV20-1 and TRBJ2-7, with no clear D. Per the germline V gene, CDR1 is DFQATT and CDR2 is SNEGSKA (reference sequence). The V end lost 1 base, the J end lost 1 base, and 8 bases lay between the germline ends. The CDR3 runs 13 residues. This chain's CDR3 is CSARAMISYEQYV. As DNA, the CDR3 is TGCAGTGCTAGAGCCATGATATCCTACGAGCAGTACGTC.

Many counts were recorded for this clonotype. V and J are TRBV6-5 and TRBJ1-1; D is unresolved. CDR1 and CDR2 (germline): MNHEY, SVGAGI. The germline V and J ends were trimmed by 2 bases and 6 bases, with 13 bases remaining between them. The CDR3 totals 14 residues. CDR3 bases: TGTGCCAGCAGTTACCTTAGCGGGCGGTCTGAAGCTTTCTTT. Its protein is CASSYLSGRSEAFF.

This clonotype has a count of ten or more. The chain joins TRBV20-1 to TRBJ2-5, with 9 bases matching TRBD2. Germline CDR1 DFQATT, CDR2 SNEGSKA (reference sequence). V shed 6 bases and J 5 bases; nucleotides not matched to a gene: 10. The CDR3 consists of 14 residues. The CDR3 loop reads CSAISGRNTETQYF. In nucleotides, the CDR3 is TGCAGTGCGATTAGCGGGAGAAATACGGAGACCCAGTACTTC.

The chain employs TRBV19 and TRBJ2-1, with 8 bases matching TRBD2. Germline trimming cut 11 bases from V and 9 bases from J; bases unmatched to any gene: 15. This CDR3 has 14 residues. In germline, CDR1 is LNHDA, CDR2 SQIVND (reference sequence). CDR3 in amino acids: CAVRRAGGLSEQFF. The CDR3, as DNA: TGTGCCGTTCGGAGGGCGGGAGGATTGAGTGAGCAGTTCTTC. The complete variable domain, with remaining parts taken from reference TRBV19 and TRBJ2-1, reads DGGITQSPKYLFRKEGQNVTLSCEQNLNHDAMYWYRQDPGQGLRLIYYSQIVNDFQKGDIAEGYSVSREKKESFPLTVTSAQKNPTAFYLCAVRRAGGLSEQFFGPGTRLTVL.

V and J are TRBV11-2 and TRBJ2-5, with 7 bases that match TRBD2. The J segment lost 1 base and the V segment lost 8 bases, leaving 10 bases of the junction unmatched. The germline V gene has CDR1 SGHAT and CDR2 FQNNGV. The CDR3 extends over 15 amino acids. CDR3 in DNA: TGTGCCAGCGGATCCGGGACTACTTTCCAAGAGACCCAGTACTTC. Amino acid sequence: CASGSGTTFQETQYF.

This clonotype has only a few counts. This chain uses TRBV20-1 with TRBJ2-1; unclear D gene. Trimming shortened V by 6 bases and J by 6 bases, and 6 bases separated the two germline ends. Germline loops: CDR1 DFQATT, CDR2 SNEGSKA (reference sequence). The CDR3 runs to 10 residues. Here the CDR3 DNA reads TGCAGTGCCCTCGGCAATGAGCAGTTCTTC. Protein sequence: CSALGNEQFF.

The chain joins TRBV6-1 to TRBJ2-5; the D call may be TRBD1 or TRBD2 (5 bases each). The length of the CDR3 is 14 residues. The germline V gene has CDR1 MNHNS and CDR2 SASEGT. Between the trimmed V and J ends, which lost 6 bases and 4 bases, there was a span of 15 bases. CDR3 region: CASRPLGAGETQYF. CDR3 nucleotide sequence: TGTGCCAGCAGACCGCTCGGGGCCGGAGAGACCCAGTACTTC.

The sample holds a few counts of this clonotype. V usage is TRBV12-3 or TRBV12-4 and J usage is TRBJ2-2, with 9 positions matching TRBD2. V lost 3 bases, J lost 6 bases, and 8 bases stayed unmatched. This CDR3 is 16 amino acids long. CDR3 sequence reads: CASSFSGLALAGELFF. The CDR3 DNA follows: TGTGCCAGCAGTTTCTCGGGACTAGCATTAGCCGGGGAGCTGTTTTTT.

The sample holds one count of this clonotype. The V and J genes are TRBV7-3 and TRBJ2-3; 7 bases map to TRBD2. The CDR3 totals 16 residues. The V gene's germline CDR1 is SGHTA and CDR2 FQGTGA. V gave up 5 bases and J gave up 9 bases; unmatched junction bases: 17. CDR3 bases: TGTGCCAGCAGCCCCGGACTAGAACCTTCGCAGAGGACGCAGTATTTT. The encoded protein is CASSPGLEPSQRTQYF.

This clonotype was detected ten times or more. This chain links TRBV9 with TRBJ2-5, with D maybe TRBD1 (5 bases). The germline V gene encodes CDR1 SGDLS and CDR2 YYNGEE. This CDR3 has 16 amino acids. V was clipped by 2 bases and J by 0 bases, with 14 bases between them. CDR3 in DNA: TGTGCCAGCAGCGTTGGACACGGCCGGTACCAAGAGACCCAGTACTTC. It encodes CASSVGHGRYQETQYF.

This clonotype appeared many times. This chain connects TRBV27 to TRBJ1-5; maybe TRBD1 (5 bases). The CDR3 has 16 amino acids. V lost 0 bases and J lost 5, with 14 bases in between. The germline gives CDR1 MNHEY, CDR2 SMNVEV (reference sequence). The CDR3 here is CASSLSAGRDDQPQHF. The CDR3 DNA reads TGTGCCAGCAGTTTATCAGCGGGGCGTGACGATCAGCCCCAGCATTTT.

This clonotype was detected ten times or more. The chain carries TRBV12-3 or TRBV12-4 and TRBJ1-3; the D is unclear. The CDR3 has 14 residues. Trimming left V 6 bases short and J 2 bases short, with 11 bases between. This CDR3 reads CASRTVRAGNTIYF. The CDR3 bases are TGTGCCAGCAGAACCGTCCGCGCTGGAAACACCATATATTTT.

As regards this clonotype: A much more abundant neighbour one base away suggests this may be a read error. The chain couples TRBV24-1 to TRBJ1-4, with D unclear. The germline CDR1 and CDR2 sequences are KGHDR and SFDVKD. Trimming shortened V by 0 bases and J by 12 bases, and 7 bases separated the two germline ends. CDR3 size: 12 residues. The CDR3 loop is CATSDLEEELFF. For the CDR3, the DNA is TGTGCCACCAGTGATTTGGAGGAAGAACTGTTTTTT.

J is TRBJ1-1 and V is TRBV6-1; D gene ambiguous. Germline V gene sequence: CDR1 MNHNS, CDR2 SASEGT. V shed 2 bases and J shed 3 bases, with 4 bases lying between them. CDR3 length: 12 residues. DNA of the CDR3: TGTGCCAGCAGTGAACCGTACACTGAAGCTTTCTTT. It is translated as CASSEPYTEAFF.

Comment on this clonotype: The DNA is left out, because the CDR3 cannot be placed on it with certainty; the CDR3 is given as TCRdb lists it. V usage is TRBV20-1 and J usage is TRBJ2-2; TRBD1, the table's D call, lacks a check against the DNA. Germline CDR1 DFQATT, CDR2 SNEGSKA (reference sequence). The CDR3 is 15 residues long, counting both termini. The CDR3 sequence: CSARLVGRGTGELVF.

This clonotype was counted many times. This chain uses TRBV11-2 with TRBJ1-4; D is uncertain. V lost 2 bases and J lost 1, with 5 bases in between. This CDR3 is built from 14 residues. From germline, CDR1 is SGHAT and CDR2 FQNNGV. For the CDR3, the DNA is TGTGCCAGCAGCTTATGGGGAACTAATGAAAAACTGTTTTTT. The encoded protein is CASSLWGTNEKLFF.